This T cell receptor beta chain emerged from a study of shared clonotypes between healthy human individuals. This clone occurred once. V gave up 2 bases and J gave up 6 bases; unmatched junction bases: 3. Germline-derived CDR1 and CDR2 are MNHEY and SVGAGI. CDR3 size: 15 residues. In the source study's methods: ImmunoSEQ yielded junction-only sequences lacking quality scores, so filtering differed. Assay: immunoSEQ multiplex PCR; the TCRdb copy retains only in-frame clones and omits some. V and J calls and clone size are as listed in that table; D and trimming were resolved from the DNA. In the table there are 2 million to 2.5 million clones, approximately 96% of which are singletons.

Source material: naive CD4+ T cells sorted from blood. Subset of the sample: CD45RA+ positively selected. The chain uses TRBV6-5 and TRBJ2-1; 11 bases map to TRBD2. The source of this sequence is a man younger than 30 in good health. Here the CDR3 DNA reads TGTGCCAGCAGTTACACTAGCGGGAGCTTCAATGAGCAGTTCTTC. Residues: CASSYTSGSFNEQFF.